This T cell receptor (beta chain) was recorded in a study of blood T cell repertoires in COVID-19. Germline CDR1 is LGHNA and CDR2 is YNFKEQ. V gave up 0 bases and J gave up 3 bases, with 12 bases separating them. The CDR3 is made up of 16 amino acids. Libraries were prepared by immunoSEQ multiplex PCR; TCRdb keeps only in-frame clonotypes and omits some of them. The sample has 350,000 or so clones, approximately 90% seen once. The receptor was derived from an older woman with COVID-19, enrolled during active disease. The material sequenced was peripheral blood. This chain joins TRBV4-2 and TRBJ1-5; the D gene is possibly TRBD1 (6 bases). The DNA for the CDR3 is TGTGCCAGCAGCCAAGATTGGGACACAAACAATCAGCCCCAGCATTTT. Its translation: CASSQDWDTNNQPQHF.